This is a list of T cell receptor beta chains from one sample in a study of identical twins. TCRdb redid the calling of the 5' RACE reads with MiXCR, one entry per CDR3 protein. The table has 700,000 or so distinct CDR3 sequences, 8.6% seen once. These sequences were also reported in another study, on yellow fever vaccine responses in identical twins.

The source material was PBMCs. These receptors were obtained from a woman in her late teens or twenties in good health. Each CDR3 is given without its conserved first and last residue.

v_call: TRBV14; j_call: TRBJ1-3; cdr3_aa: ASSPTAGNTIY
v_call: TRBV29-1; j_call: TRBJ2-7; cdr3_aa: SVGGLEGSYEQY
v_call: TRBV29-1; j_call: TRBJ2-1; cdr3_aa: SVKGDRDYNEQF
v_call: TRBV6-2/TRBV6-3; j_call: TRBJ2-3; cdr3_aa: ASSYWAGWGGDTQY
v_call: TRBV7-9; j_call: TRBJ2-1; cdr3_aa: ASNVNNEQF
v_call: TRBV15; j_call: TRBJ2-7; cdr3_aa: ATSAQTGYAGEQY
v_call: TRBV7-2; j_call: TRBJ2-5; cdr3_aa: ASRRGTEGETQY
v_call: TRBV15; j_call: TRBJ2-1; cdr3_aa: ATSRDRHPDNEQF
v_call: TRBV7-2; j_call: TRBJ2-7; cdr3_aa: ASSFDGRGRYEQY
v_call: TRBV5-1; j_call: TRBJ2-2; cdr3_aa: ASSLATTGTGELF
v_call: TRBV27; j_call: TRBJ2-2; cdr3_aa: ASSPRTSGGPGELF
v_call: TRBV12-3/TRBV12-4; j_call: TRBJ1-5; cdr3_aa: ASRATVGDQPQH
v_call: TRBV12-3/TRBV12-4; j_call: TRBJ2-3; cdr3_aa: ASKEGASVTDTQY
v_call: TRBV10-3; j_call: TRBJ1-1; cdr3_aa: AIFGDRRNGGTEAF
v_call: TRBV5-1; j_call: TRBJ1-1; cdr3_aa: ASSFQGPGTEAF
v_call: TRBV28; j_call: TRBJ1-5; cdr3_aa: ASTPGVSNQPQH
v_call: TRBV7-9; j_call: TRBJ2-6; cdr3_aa: AENRLSGGANVLT
v_call: TRBV11-2; j_call: TRBJ1-1; cdr3_aa: ASSSLGTEAF
v_call: TRBV7-2; j_call: TRBJ2-3; cdr3_aa: ASGYTDTQY
v_call: TRBV29-1; j_call: TRBJ2-1; cdr3_aa: SVEILRDSKQF
v_call: TRBV15; j_call: TRBJ2-3; cdr3_aa: ATSSKPGLAGSDTQY
v_call: TRBV20-1; j_call: TRBJ2-7; cdr3_aa: SARDPGGLADEQY
v_call: TRBV4-1; j_call: TRBJ2-3; cdr3_aa: ASSQEWGTHTDTQY
v_call: TRBV29-1; j_call: TRBJ2-7; cdr3_aa: SVKWTSSSYEQY
v_call: TRBV12-3/TRBV12-4; j_call: TRBJ2-2; cdr3_aa: ASSLPSGGLAGELF
v_call: TRBV7-2; j_call: TRBJ2-1; cdr3_aa: ASSIRDSSNEQF
v_call: TRBV9; j_call: TRBJ2-2; cdr3_aa: ASSGSGTGELF
v_call: TRBV29-1; j_call: TRBJ2-3; cdr3_aa: SVEDPLAGVPDTQY
v_call: TRBV12-3/TRBV12-4; j_call: TRBJ1-2; cdr3_aa: ASSFPLYDGYT
v_call: TRBV5-6; j_call: TRBJ2-1; cdr3_aa: ASSWAIGGEQF
v_call: TRBV21-1; j_call: TRBJ2-1; cdr3_aa: ASSKTYGIHYNEQF
v_call: TRBV15; j_call: TRBJ2-3; cdr3_aa: ATRAGQEGTDTQY
v_call: TRBV6-5; j_call: TRBJ2-1; cdr3_aa: ASSYGGSKYNEQF
v_call: TRBV6-2/TRBV6-3; j_call: TRBJ1-1; cdr3_aa: ASSTGVQTEAF
v_call: TRBV4-1; j_call: TRBJ2-1; cdr3_aa: ASSQELNLAGGYNEQF
v_call: TRBV5-1; j_call: TRBJ2-7; cdr3_aa: ASSFAATYEQY
v_call: TRBV20-1; j_call: TRBJ2-7; cdr3_aa: SAVRVISYEQY
v_call: TRBV10-3; j_call: TRBJ2-5; cdr3_aa: AIRAGTDQETQY
v_call: TRBV12-3/TRBV12-4; j_call: TRBJ2-7; cdr3_aa: ASSSRGQGAPYEQY
v_call: TRBV27; j_call: TRBJ2-3; cdr3_aa: ASSWTSGSSDTQY
v_call: TRBV29-1; j_call: TRBJ2-7; cdr3_aa: SVVQRGTPNEQY
v_call: TRBV12-3/TRBV12-4; j_call: TRBJ2-3; cdr3_aa: ASSYQGDTQY
v_call: TRBV28; j_call: TRBJ1-2; cdr3_aa: ASQDGSNYGYT
v_call: TRBV13; j_call: TRBJ2-3; cdr3_aa: ASSHTRGGGILTQDTQY